Shown below are 2 T cell receptor beta chains from a single sample sequenced in a study of blood T cell repertoires in COVID-19. Libraries were prepared by immunoSEQ multiplex PCR; TCRdb keeps only in-frame clonotypes and omits some of them. The profile shows 160,000 or so clones, around four fifths of them singletons. The sample was PBMCs or T cells enriched from blood (not recorded which). The source of these receptors is a woman between 50 and 59 years old who had recovered from COVID-19.

This chain joins TRBV7-2 and TRBJ2-3, with D hard to call. Trimming took 1 base from V and 3 from J, leaving 11 bases between them. The germline V gene encodes CDR1 SGHTA and CDR2 FQGNSA. The CDR3 spans 15 residues. CDR3 protein: CASSLGRYRTDTQYF. CDR3 in DNA: TGTGCCAGCAGCTTAGGGCGGTATAGGACAGATACGCAGTATTTT.

This rearrangement joins TRBV7-3 to TRBJ1-1; D remains unclear. V dropped 8 bases and J dropped 4 bases, with 8 bases sitting between them. The germline V gene encodes CDR1 SGHTA and CDR2 FQGTGA. The CDR3 length is 11 residues. The CDR3 DNA reads TGTGCCAGCGACCGCGGCACTGAAGCTTTCTTT. Protein: CASDRGTEAFF.